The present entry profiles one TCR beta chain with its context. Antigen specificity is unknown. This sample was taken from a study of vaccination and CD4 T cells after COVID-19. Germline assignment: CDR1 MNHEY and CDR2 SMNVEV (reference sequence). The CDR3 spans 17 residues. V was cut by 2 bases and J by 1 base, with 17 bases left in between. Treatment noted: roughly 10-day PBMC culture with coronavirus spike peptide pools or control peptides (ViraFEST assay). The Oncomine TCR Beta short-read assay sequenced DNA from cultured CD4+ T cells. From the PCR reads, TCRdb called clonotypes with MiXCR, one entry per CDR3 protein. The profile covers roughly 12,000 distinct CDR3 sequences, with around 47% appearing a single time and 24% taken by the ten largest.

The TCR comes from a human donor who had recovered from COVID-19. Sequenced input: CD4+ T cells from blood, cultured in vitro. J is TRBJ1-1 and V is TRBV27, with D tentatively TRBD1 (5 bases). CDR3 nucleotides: TGTGCCAGCAGTTTACTTCGGGGGGGTTTGGGGAACACTGAAGCTTTCTTT. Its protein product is CASSLLRGGLGNTEAFF.